A single sample is the source of the 5 T cell receptor beta chains below, sequenced in a study of cytomegalovirus exposure and HLA in healthy donors. The PCR was carried out with 60 Vbeta primers and 13 Jbeta primers. TCRdb's table, derived via immunoSEQ multiplex PCR, lists solely in-frame clones and lacks some. The sample consists of roughly 150,000 clones, roughly 80% of them appearing once. What was sequenced was PBMCs. These receptors came from a male donor in good health and CMV-seronegative.

CDR3 residues: CASSRPGTSGEETQYF. The CDR3 DNA follows: TGTGCCAGCAGCCGGCCCGGGACTAGCGGGGAAGAGACCCAGTACTTC. The chain combines TRBV5-4 with TRBJ2-5; TRBD2 matches at 13 bases. Germline CDR1 and CDR2: SGHNT and YYREEE (reference sequence). Losses at the gene ends were 4 bases for V and 3 bases for J; bases not matched to a gene: 6. The CDR3 has 16 residues.

This CDR3 reads CASSLARRPNQPQHF. The CDR3 region has the DNA TGTGCCAGCAGCTTAGCGAGGAGGCCTAATCAGCCCCAGCATTTT. The V gene is TRBV7-8, the J gene TRBJ1-5; D call uncertain. Trimming cost V 0 bases and J 4 bases, with 10 bases left between them. Germline-derived CDR1 and CDR2 are SGHVS and FQNEAQ. CDR3 length equals 15 residues.

This rearrangement joins TRBV5-1 to TRBJ2-1, with TRBD1 identical over 9 bases. The trim removed 1 base at V and 0 bases at J, leaving 11 bases unmatched. CDR1 and CDR2 (germline): SGHRS, YFSETQ. CDR3 length: 19 residues. In DNA form, the CDR3 reads TGCGCCAGCAGCTTGCGGGACAGGGCGCTAATTAGCTCCTACAATGAGCAGTTCTTC. Translation: CASSLRDRALISSYNEQFF. The full variable domain, completed using reference TRBV5-1 and TRBJ2-1, is KAGVTQTPRYLIKTRGQQVTLSCSPISGHRSVSWYQQTPGQGLQFLFEYFSETQRNKGNFPGRFSGRQFSNSRSEMNVSTLELGDSALYLCASSLRDRALISSYNEQFFGPGTRLTVL.

This clone was seen only once. The chain carries TRBV30 and TRBJ2-5; the match to TRBD1 covers 8 bases. J lost 0 bases, V lost 1 base, and 4 bases had no gene match. Germline V gene lookup returns CDR1 GTSNPN and CDR2 SVGIG (reference sequence). The CDR3 has 15 amino acids. The CDR3 DNA follows: TGTGCCTGGAGTGCATGGACAGGGTACCAAGAGACCCAGTACTTC. Its translation: CAWSAWTGYQETQYF.

V usage is TRBV7-9 and J usage is TRBJ2-3; D call uncertain. Trimming cost V 5 bases and J 5 bases, with 14 bases left between them. The CDR3 is 14 residues long. The germline CDR1 and CDR2 sequences are SEHNR and FQNEAQ (reference sequence). CDR3 in DNA: TGTGCCAGCAGCCAATCGTTCTTAGTAGATACGCAGTATTTT. This sequence encodes CASSQSFLVDTQYF. The whole variable domain, remainder taken from reference TRBV7-9 and TRBJ2-3, is DTGVSQNPRHKITKRGQNVTFRCDPISEHNRLYWYRQTLGQGPEFLTYFQNEAQLEKSRLLSDRFSAERPKGSFSTLEIQRTEQGDSAMYLCASSQSFLVDTQYFGPGTRLTVL.